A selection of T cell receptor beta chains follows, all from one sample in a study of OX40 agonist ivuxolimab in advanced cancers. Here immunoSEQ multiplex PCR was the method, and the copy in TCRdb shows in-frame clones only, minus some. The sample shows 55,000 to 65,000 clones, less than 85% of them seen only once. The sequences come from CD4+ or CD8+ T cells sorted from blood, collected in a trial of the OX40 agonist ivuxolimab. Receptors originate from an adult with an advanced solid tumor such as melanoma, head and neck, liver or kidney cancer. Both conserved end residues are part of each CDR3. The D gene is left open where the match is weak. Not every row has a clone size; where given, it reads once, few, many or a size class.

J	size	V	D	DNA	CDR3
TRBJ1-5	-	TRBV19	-	TGTGCCAGTAGTATACAATCTGGCCCGAATCAGCCCCAGCATTTT	CASSIQSGPNQPQHF
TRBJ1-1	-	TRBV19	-	TGTGCCAGTGTCTCCCTGGACTCTCAATGGGGCACTGAAGCTTTCTTT	CASVSLDSQWGTEAFF
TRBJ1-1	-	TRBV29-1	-	TGCAGCGTTGTGGTGGACCCCCGAGCTTTCTTT	CSVVVDPRAFF
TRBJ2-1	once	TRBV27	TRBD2	TGTGCCAGCATACAAGCGGGAGTAGTGGGCAATGAGCAGTTCTTC	CASIQAGVVGNEQFF
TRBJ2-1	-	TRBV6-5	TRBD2	TGTGCCAGCAGTTCCCTAGCGGGGGGGAGCTACAATGAGCAGTTCTTC	CASSSLAGGSYNEQFF
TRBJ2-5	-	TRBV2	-	TGTGCCAGCAGTGCCCGGCAGAACCAAGAGACCCAGTACTTC	CASSARQNQETQYF
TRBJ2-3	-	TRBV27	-	TGTGCCAGCAGTTCGGACGGAGGGACAGACGACACAGATACGCAGTATTTT	CASSSDGGTDDTDTQYF
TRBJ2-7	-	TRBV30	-	TGTGCCTGGAGTGTGAGAGGGTTCGAGCAGTACTTC	CAWSVRGFEQYF
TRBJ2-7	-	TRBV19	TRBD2	TGTGCCAGTAGTATCAACCCCTCTACTTTAGCGGGACGTGGATACGAGCAGTACTTC	CASSINPSTLAGRGYEQYF
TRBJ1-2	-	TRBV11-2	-	TGTGCCAGCAGCCCAGCGGCTATGAACTATGGCTACACCTTC	CASSPAAMNYGYTF
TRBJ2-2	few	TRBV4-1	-	TGCGCCAGCAGCCAAGGCCTGCGGGGCGTGAACACCGGGGAGCTGTTTTTT	CASSQGLRGVNTGELFF
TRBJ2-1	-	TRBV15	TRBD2	TGTGCCACCAGCAGAGAAGCGGGAGAACGCAATGAGCAGTTCTTC	CATSREAGERNEQFF
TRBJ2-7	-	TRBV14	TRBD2	TGTGCCAGCAGCCAAGCCCAGCGGGGATACGAGCAGTACTTC	CASSQAQRGYEQYF
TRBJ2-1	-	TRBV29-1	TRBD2	TGCAGCGTTGCTCCGGGACTAATCGGCAATGAGCAGTTCTTC	CSVAPGLIGNEQFF
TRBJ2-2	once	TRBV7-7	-	TGTGCTAGCAGCCCCCGAGGAGACACTACGAACACCGGGGAGCTGTTTTTT	CASSPRGDTTNTGELFF
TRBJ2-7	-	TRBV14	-	TGTGCCAGCAGCCAACGGGGGAGAAGTTACGAGCAGTACTTC	CASSQRGRSYEQYF
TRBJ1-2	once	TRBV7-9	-	TGTGCCAGCTGTGGGGATACGGATCACTATGGCTACACCTTC	CASCGDTDHYGYTF
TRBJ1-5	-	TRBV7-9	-	TGTGCCAGCAGCTTCGGACAGAGTAATCAGCCCCAGCATTTT	CASSFGQSNQPQHF
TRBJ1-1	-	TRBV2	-	TGTGCCAGCAGGGGATGGACGGGAATGAACACTGAAGCTTTCTTT	CASRGWTGMNTEAFF
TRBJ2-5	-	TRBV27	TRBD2	TGTGCCAGCAGGGAAGTAGCGGGAGGAAAAGAGACCCAGTACTTC	CASREVAGGKETQYF
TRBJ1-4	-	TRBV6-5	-	TGTGCCAGCAGAGACCCCGCAACTAATGAAAAACTGTTTTTT	CASRDPATNEKLFF
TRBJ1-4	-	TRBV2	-	TGTGCCAGCAGTGCACTCACAGGGTCTCACGAAAAACTGTTTTTT	CASSALTGSHEKLFF
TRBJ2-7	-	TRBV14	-	TGTGCCAGCAGCCACCGGGGGTTTTCCTACGAGCAGTACTTC	CASSHRGFSYEQYF
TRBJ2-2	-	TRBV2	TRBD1	TGTGCCAGCAGTGGACAGGGGGCCACCGGGGAGCTGTTTTTT	CASSGQGATGELFF
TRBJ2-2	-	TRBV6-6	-	TGTGCCAGCAGTTATGCAGGCGAGAACACCGGGGAGCTGTTTTTT	CASSYAGENTGELFF
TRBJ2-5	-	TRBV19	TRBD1	TGTGCCAGTAGCAAGACAGGGGGCAGGGAGACCCAGTACTTC	CASSKTGGRETQYF